This is a list of T cell receptor beta chains from one sample in a study of T cells after posttransplantation cyclophosphamide. Method: immunoSEQ multiplex PCR; TCRdb's copy keeps in-frame clones and lacks some. The sample includes 20,000 to 30,000 clones, none of them occurring once. Sequencing was performed on PBMCs. The receptors shown here come from a woman between 45 and 60 years old in good health, CMV-negative, and a related stem cell transplant donor. Each CDR3 is given with its conserved first and last residue. The order of the fields is clone size, J gene, CDR3 length, V gene, D gene, CDR3 DNA, CDR3 protein. The D gene is left open where the match is weak. Size values are once, few and many counts, or a class for expanded clones, and some rows have none.

>many|TRBJ1-5|14|TRBV7-2|.
TGTGCCAGCAGCTTAGACATGGGAGTCGGGGCCCAGCATTTT
CASSLDMGVGAQHF
>many|TRBJ1-3|17|TRBV7-2|TRBD1
TGTGCCAGCAGCTTAAGGCGACAGGGGGCTGGCGGAAACACCATATATTTT
CASSLRRQGAGGNTIYF
>many|TRBJ1-4|15|TRBV30|TRBD1
TGTGCCTGGAGTTATTTGGACAGGGGAAGGGAAAAACTGTTTTTT
CAWSYLDRGREKLFF
>many|TRBJ2-4|16|TRBV5-1|.
TGCGCCAGCAGCCAGGGGCATATGATAGCCAAAAACATTCAGTACTTC
CASSQGHMIAKNIQYF
>many|TRBJ1-4|15|TRBV15|TRBD1
TGTGCCACCAGCGTCCGGACAGGGCGAAATGAAAAACTGTTTTTT
CATSVRTGRNEKLFF
>many|TRBJ1-1|14|TRBV30|.
TGTGCCTGGAGTTGGTACAGGGTTAACACTGAAGCTTTCTTT
CAWSWYRVNTEAFF
>many|TRBJ2-7|13|TRBV7-9|.
TGTGCCAGCAGCTTTCCGAGCTCCTACGAGCAGTACTTC
CASSFPSSYEQYF
>many|TRBJ1-1|13|TRBV27|.
TGTGCCAGCAGCCAAGCCGGGGGGACTGAAGCTTTCTTT
CASSQAGGTEAFF
>many|TRBJ2-5|13|TRBV5-1|.
TGCGCCAGCAGCCGCGGACTACAAGAGACCCAGTACTTC
CASSRGLQETQYF
>many|TRBJ1-6|16|TRBV14|.
TGTGCCAGCAGCCAAGGACGTAAAGGGGATAATTCACCCCTCCACTTT
CASSQGRKGDNSPLHF
>many|TRBJ2-7|17|TRBV7-6|TRBD2
TGTGCCAGCAGCTTAGCGCCGGTGTCTAGCGGGGGGTACGAGCAGTACTTC
CASSLAPVSSGGYEQYF
>many|TRBJ1-3|19|TRBV5-4|.
TGTGCCAGCAGCTTGGACGGTTTCGGGACATTAAGCTCTGGAAACACCATATATTTT
CASSLDGFGTLSSGNTIYF
>many|TRBJ2-1|13|TRBV28|.
TGTGCCAGCACCTCGACAGTTTACAATGAGCAGTTCTTC
CASTSTVYNEQFF
>many|TRBJ1-1|16|TRBV7-2|.
TGTGCCAGCAGCTTCACGATTCGGACAGCGAACACTGAAGCTTTCTTT
CASSFTIRTANTEAFF
>many|TRBJ1-1|14|TRBV4-3|TRBD1
TGCGCCAGCAGCCAATCACAGGGGGCCCTCCGAGCTTTCTTT
CASSQSQGALRAFF
>many|TRBJ1-5|17|TRBV19|TRBD1
TGTGCCAGTAGTACTAAGACAGGGGGCAATAGCAATCAGCCCCAGCATTTT
CASSTKTGGNSNQPQHF
>many|TRBJ2-7|16|TRBV7-9|TRBD2
TGTGCCAGCAGCACCACGTTGGCTAGCGGGGCCTACGAGCAGTACTTC
CASSTTLASGAYEQYF
>many|TRBJ1-5|15|TRBV6-5|.
TGTGCCAGCAGGAACAGGGAGTATAGCAATCAGCCCCAGCATTTT
CASRNREYSNQPQHF
>many|TRBJ1-1|15|TRBV6-6|.
TGTGCCAGCAGAGATAGACACGGATCAGACACTGAAGCTTTCTTT
CASRDRHGSDTEAFF
>few|TRBJ2-1|16|TRBV11-1|.
TGTGCCAGCACCCCGCCCCTATCCATCTCGGGCAATGAGCAGTTCTTC
CASTPPLSISGNEQFF
>many|TRBJ2-1|14|TRBV28|.
TGTGCCAGCAGTGCCCTAGGAGTTTCGGCTGAGCAGTTCTTC
CASSALGVSAEQFF
>many|TRBJ1-1|13|TRBV7-9|TRBD1
TGTGCCAGCAGCTTAGGACAGGGGTTTGAAGCTTTCTTT
CASSLGQGFEAFF
>many|TRBJ2-1|18|TRBV7-9|.
TGTGCCAGCAGCTCTCAACCTCTACTAGACCAACAATTAAGCGAGCAGTTCTTC
CASSSQPLLDQQLSEQFF
>.|TRBJ2-5|15|TRBV4-1|TRBD2
TGCGCCAGCAGCCTTCTATCGGGAGGGCAAGAGACCCAGTACTTC
CASSLLSGGQETQYF
>many|TRBJ1-1|13|TRBV4-1|.
TGCGCCAGCAGCCTTCTTTGGAACACTGAAGCTTTCTTT
CASSLLWNTEAFF
>many|TRBJ1-5|13|TRBV10-3|.
TGTGCCATCAGTGGGGCAGCTCATAGGCCCCAGCATTTT
CAISGAAHRPQHF
>many|TRBJ1-2|14|TRBV5-1|.
TGCGCCAGCAGCGAAGGCAGGGAAACCTATGGCTACACCTTC
CASSEGRETYGYTF
>few|TRBJ2-7|15|TRBV2|TRBD1
TGTGCCAGCAGTGAATATCGGACAGGGTCAATCGAGCAGTACTTC
CASSEYRTGSIEQYF
>many|TRBJ2-1|15|TRBV7-9|TRBD1
TGTGCCAGCAGTTTCGGACAGGGAAAATTCAATGAGCAGTTCTTC
CASSFGQGKFNEQFF
>many|TRBJ1-2|15|TRBV27|.
TGTGCCAGCAGGGTTGGTGTGCAGGGCGTCTATGGCTACACCTTC
CASRVGVQGVYGYTF
>many|TRBJ2-3|16|TRBV19|.
TGTGCCAGTAGTATTCAACCGTCGAGTTTCACAGATACGCAGTATTTT
CASSIQPSSFTDTQYF
>many|TRBJ2-5|18|TRBV7-8|TRBD2
TGTGCCAGCAGCTTAGAGCTAGCGGGGGCGGGAGATGAGGAGACCCAGTACTTC
CASSLELAGAGDEETQYF
>many|TRBJ1-4|14|TRBV27|.
TGTGCCAGCAGTGTCGCCGGGATTAATGAAAAACTGTTTTTT
CASSVAGINEKLFF
>many|TRBJ2-3|15|TRBV7-3|.
TGTGCCAGCAGTCGGGACTCAACAAGGGCAGATACGCAGTATTTT
CASSRDSTRADTQYF
>many|TRBJ2-3|17|TRBV28|TRBD2
TGTGCCAGCAGTTTACACTCAGCGGGAGTTGGTACAGATACGCAGTATTTT
CASSLHSAGVGTDTQYF
>many|TRBJ1-1|18|TRBV18|TRBD1
TGTGCCAGCTCACGCACTTCGGGACAGGGCAAATGGAACACTGAAGCTTTCTTT
CASSRTSGQGKWNTEAFF
>many|TRBJ1-2|14|TRBV2|.
TGTGCCAGCAGGGCCCGCACAGGGCCCTATGGCTACACCTTC
CASRARTGPYGYTF
>medium-sized|TRBJ2-2|12|TRBV19|.
TGTGCCAGTAGCACCAGGGGAGGGGAGCTGTTTTTT
CASSTRGGELFF
>many|TRBJ2-7|14|TRBV28|TRBD2
TGTGCCAGCAGCCAACTAGCGATGCTTTACGAGCAGTACTTC
CASSQLAMLYEQYF
>many|TRBJ2-3|16|TRBV28|TRBD2
TGTGCCAGCAGTTTAGGAGGTAGCGGGGTTTCAGATACGCAGTATTTT
CASSLGGSGVSDTQYF
>many|TRBJ1-2|13|TRBV7-9|TRBD1
TGTGCCAGCAGCCTCCGGACAGGCTATGGCTACACCTTC
CASSLRTGYGYTF
>many|TRBJ2-3|17|TRBV13|TRBD2
TGTGCCAGCAGCTTAGCCTGGGGTCTAGCGGTTCCAGATACGCAGTATTTT
CASSLAWGLAVPDTQYF
>many|TRBJ2-6|16|TRBV19|TRBD1
TGTGCCAGTAGTACCAACACAGGGGCTGGGGCCAACGTCCTGACTTTC
CASSTNTGAGANVLTF
>many|TRBJ1-3|16|TRBV19|.
TGTGCCAGTAGAGAAACAGGGTCTCACTCTGGAAACACCATATATTTT
CASRETGSHSGNTIYF
>many|TRBJ2-3|15|TRBV4-1|TRBD2
TGCGCCAGCAGCCTCCGGGAGGCTGGTGTAGATACGCAGTATTTT
CASSLREAGVDTQYF
>few|TRBJ1-3|15|TRBV6-6|.
TGTGCCAGCAGTTACTCGAGAGGGTCTGGAAACACCATATATTTT
CASSYSRGSGNTIYF
>many|TRBJ2-3|15|TRBV6-4|TRBD1
TGTGCCAGCAGCCACCGGGACAGCGCCACAGATACGCAGTATTTT
CASSHRDSATDTQYF
>many|TRBJ2-7|16|TRBV9|.
TGTGCCAGCAGCGCTAATAAAGACTCTAACTCCTACGAGCAGTACTTC
CASSANKDSNSYEQYF
>many|TRBJ2-1|13|TRBV6-1|TRBD2
TGTGCCAGCAGTGACGGGGGGGTCGGTGAGCAGTTCTTC
CASSDGGVGEQFF
>many|TRBJ2-5|14|TRBV6-6|TRBD1
TGTGCCAGCAGTTACGGGGGACAGCAAGAGACCCAGTACTTC
CASSYGGQQETQYF
>many|TRBJ2-2|15|TRBV7-3|TRBD2
TGTGCCAGCAGAGGGACTAGCGGGAGTTCCGGGGAGCTGTTTTTT
CASRGTSGSSGELFF
>many|TRBJ2-1|15|TRBV5-1|TRBD2
TGCGCCAGCAGCAAGGGACTAGCGGGAGAGTATCTTCGGTTCTTC
CASSKGLAGEYLRFF
>many|TRBJ2-1|15|TRBV7-8|TRBD1
TGTGCCAGCAGCTTAGTGGGGACAGCCTACAATGAGCAGTTCTTC
CASSLVGTAYNEQFF
>many|TRBJ2-3|15|TRBV19|TRBD2
TGTGCCAGTAGTATGACACAGACTAGCGCGGGTACGCAGTATTTT
CASSMTQTSAGTQYF
>many|TRBJ2-7|12|TRBV5-4|TRBD1
TGTGCCAGCAGCACGGACAGGGACGAGCAGTACTTC
CASSTDRDEQYF
>many|TRBJ1-1|18|TRBV4-3|TRBD1
TGCGCCAGCAGCCAAGATAGGGACTGGACAGGACCGAACACTGAAGCTTTCTTT
CASSQDRDWTGPNTEAFF